This T cell receptor beta chain derives from a study of CD8 T cells in ankylosing spondylitis. Findings and caveats of the study: Previous work reported some of these motif variants in the synovial fluid and blood of reactive arthritis. Researchers reportedly found disease-linked clones significantly enriched in matched ankylosing spondylitis synovial fluid. Among TCR beta sequences, a motif of several highly homologous variants appeared characteristic of ankylosing spondylitis blood.

For this clonotype: The antigen is unknown.

TCRdb re-analysed the 5' RACE reads in MiXCR, keeping a single row per CDR3 protein. The sample lists 50,000 or so distinct CDR3 sequences, about 7% occurring once. The germline gives CDR1 DFQATT, CDR2 SNEGSKA (reference sequence). The CDR3 sequence is 15 residues long. The V gene lost 7 bases and the J gene lost 4 bases, with 22 bases spanning the gap. The source of this sequence is a female donor with ankylosing spondylitis or in good health (not recorded which). The J gene is TRBJ1-2, the V gene TRBV20-1; D perhaps matches TRBD1 (5 bases). Sequenced material: blood, either unsorted or a sorted T cell fraction (not recorded which). The CDR3 sequence is CSVWGQAPGSYGYTF. The CDR3 DNA is TGCAGTGTCTGGGGCCAGGCTCCGGGTTCCTATGGCTACACCTTC.